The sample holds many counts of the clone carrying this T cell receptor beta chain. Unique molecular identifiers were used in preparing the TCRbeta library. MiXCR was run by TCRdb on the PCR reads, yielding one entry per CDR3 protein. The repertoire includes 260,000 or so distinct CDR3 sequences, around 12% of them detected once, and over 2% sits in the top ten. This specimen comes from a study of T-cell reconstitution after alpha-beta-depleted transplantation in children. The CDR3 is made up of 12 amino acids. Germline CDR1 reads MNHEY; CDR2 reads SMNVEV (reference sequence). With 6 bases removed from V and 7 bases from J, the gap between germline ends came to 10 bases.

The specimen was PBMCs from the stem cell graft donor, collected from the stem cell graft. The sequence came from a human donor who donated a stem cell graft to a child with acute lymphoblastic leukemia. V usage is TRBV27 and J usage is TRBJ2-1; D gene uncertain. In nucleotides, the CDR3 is TGTGCCAGCAGAAAGCTCGGTAATGAGCAGTTCTTC. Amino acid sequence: CASRKLGNEQFF.